These T cell receptor beta chains were read from a single sample in a study of blood T cell repertoires in COVID-19. Using immunoSEQ multiplex PCR, the repertoire was profiled, and TCRdb retains in-frame clones only, with some absent. The repertoire holds roughly 200,000 clones, with 84% as singletons. Specimen: peripheral blood. Receptors originate from a human donor in a cohort sampled during active COVID-19. The CDR3 runs from the conserved cysteine through the conserved F or W. A D gene is named only where the DNA matches it firmly. Size is stated for part of the rows, as once, few or many counts, or as a class when the clone is expanded.

TRBV5-1	-	TRBJ1-5	-	CASSLGGGSIDQPQHF	TGCGCCAGCAGCTTGGGAGGAGGTAGTATCGATCAGCCCCAGCATTTT
TRBV9	-	TRBJ1-5	-	CASSAWPEDQPQHF	TGTGCCAGCAGCGCGTGGCCCGAGGATCAGCCCCAGCATTTT
TRBV19	-	TRBJ2-4	TRBD1	CASQTGGDIQYF	TGTGCCAGCCAGACAGGGGGGGACATTCAGTACTTC
TRBV2	-	TRBJ1-5	-	CASTGVEQPQHF	TGTGCCAGCACTGGTGTTGAGCAGCCCCAGCATTTT
TRBV7-6	-	TRBJ2-5	-	CASSFFNSAGSQETQYF	TGTGCCAGCAGCTTTTTTAATAGTGCAGGGTCACAAGAGACCCAGTACTTC
TRBV29-1	-	TRBJ2-1	-	CSVNGVGDEQFF	TGCAGCGTTAATGGGGTGGGAGACGAGCAGTTCTTC
TRBV5-6	-	TRBJ1-2	TRBD1	CASSFGTGLEGYTF	TGTGCCAGCAGCTTTGGGACAGGGCTTGAAGGCTACACCTTC
TRBV6-5	-	TRBJ1-1	-	CASPTAGLGTEAFF	TGTGCCAGCCCTACTGCAGGACTTGGCACTGAAGCTTTCTTT
TRBV5-6	-	TRBJ2-3	TRBD2	CASSLWVAAGEVDTQYF	TGTGCCAGCAGCTTATGGGTGGCGGCGGGAGAGGTCGATACGCAGTATTTT
TRBV10-3	-	TRBJ2-1	TRBD2	CAIRLGLAEYNEQFF	TGTGCCATCAGACTGGGACTAGCGGAGTACAATGAGCAGTTCTTC
TRBV9	-	TRBJ2-3	TRBD2	CASSVKLAAGDTQYF	TGTGCCAGCAGCGTAAAACTAGCGGCGGGAGATACGCAGTATTTT
TRBV7-8	-	TRBJ2-3	-	CASSPTGGLRNTQYF	TGTGCCAGCAGCCCTACCGGAGGGTTGAGAAATACGCAGTATTTT
TRBV5-1	once	TRBJ2-7	-	CASSLGGPTIGDYEQYF	TGCGCCAGCAGCTTGGGAGGACCTACGATCGGGGACTACGAGCAGTACTTC
TRBV2	-	TRBJ2-5	TRBD2	CASSEELAGGQETQYF	TGTGCCAGCAGTGAAGAACTAGCGGGGGGGCAAGAGACCCAGTACTTC
TRBV18	once	TRBJ1-5	TRBD1	CASSPPSDRASNQPQHF	TGTGCCAGCTCACCACCCTCGGACAGGGCTAGCAATCAGCCCCAGCATTTT
TRBV27	-	TRBJ2-1	TRBD1	CASSLRTGVNEQFF	TGTGCCAGCAGTTTGAGGACAGGGGTCAATGAGCAGTTCTTC